These T cell receptor beta chains were read from a single sample in a study of control samples from healthy donors and cancer patients. Libraries were prepared by immunoSEQ multiplex PCR; TCRdb keeps only in-frame clonotypes and omits some of them. Among around 28,000 clones listed, around 87% were seen once. The material sequenced was PBMCs. All receptors derive from a middle-aged woman with lung cancer. Each CDR3 is given with its conserved first and last residue.

V gene	J gene	CDR3 length	CDR3 protein
TRBV6-4	TRBJ2-1	15	CASSDSPGTSHEQFF
TRBV29-1	TRBJ1-1	13	CSVEPAGGAEAFF
TRBV7-9	TRBJ2-1	15	CASSLELGGVNEQFF
TRBV6-5	TRBJ1-5	15	CASSPRGGSNQPQHF
TRBV2	TRBJ2-7	14	CASMPGQGHHEQYF
TRBV19	TRBJ1-1	13	CASSIKGALTAFF
TRBV7-3	TRBJ2-1	16	CASSSQAGTSYNEQFF
TRBV7-2	TRBJ1-1	11	CASSSTREAFF
TRBV28	TRBJ1-2	14	CASSFLLGYYGYTF
TRBV4-3	TRBJ1-1	16	CASSTRPSGGYTEAFF
TRBV27	TRBJ2-5	14	CASSMSGGQETQYF
TRBV30	TRBJ2-5	14	CAWSVLGPQETQYF
TRBV10-3	TRBJ2-3	16	CAISVREGGAGDTQYF
TRBV6-6	TRBJ2-3	12	CASISRGNTQYF
TRBV15	TRBJ2-3	16	CATSRAASGGADTQYF
TRBV4-2	TRBJ1-5	15	CASSHLGTAGQPQHF
TRBV6-1	TRBJ2-3	14	CASSEATGTDTQYF
TRBV5-5	TRBJ2-1	17	CASSSRYDVSSYNEQFF
TRBV10-3	TRBJ2-4	15	CAISEARDRTGIQYF
TRBV3-1/TRBV3-2	TRBJ1-2	14	CASSQDHGDYGYTF
TRBV9	TRBJ2-1	13	CASSVGTYNEQFF
TRBV4-1	TRBJ1-2	15	CASSQEGPPNYGYTF
TRBV21-1	TRBJ2-5	15	CASSKPGEGGETQYF
TRBV6-2/TRBV6-3	TRBJ2-3	13	CASSPVVTDTQYF
TRBV6-5	TRBJ1-2	15	CASSYSGQGARGYTF
TRBV7-2	TRBJ1-5	14	CASSYRQGNQPQHF
TRBV9	TRBJ1-6	16	CASSVDWTGGKSPLHF
TRBV30	TRBJ1-1	12	CAWSVANTEAFF
TRBV19	TRBJ1-2	14	CASSQDRDGYGYTF
TRBV9	TRBJ2-3	16	CASSVGLAGKTDTQYF
TRBV18	TRBJ1-1	14	CASSPTTGGGEAFF
TRBV19	TRBJ2-1	15	CASSRGGGSYNEQFF
TRBV25-1	TRBJ1-1	13	CASSIGGNTEAFF
TRBV5-8	TRBJ1-1	14	CASCKGEVNTEAFF
TRBV5-4	TRBJ1-1	14	CTSSLGQVNTEAFF
TRBV6-5	TRBJ1-1	13	CASNQGENTEAFF
TRBV11-3	TRBJ1-1	16	CASSFGLEGVLTEAFF
TRBV19	TRBJ2-7	16	CASSIDYYSTFYEQYF
TRBV18	TRBJ2-7	16	CASSPSTGHLSYEQYF
TRBV2	TRBJ2-3	16	CASTLRAGRSTDTQYF
TRBV6-1	TRBJ1-5	13	CASSDTGWQPQHF
TRBV9	TRBJ1-2	16	CASTPFPGRGNYGYTF
TRBV3-1/TRBV3-2	TRBJ1-5	14	CASSQDYSNQPQHF
TRBV14	TRBJ2-5	16	CASSQRVGVPQETQYF
TRBV12-3/TRBV12-4	TRBJ1-3	11	CASRGGGTIYF
TRBV7-9	TRBJ1-6	14	CASSFARADSPLHF
TRBV13	TRBJ2-1	16	CASSFGASRGGNEQFF
TRBV20-1	TRBJ1-4	11	CSGGSWGKLFF
TRBV7-3	TRBJ1-1	13	CASSPTVQGEAFF
TRBV7-6	TRBJ1-1	15	CASSLQPAGSTEAFF
TRBV9	TRBJ2-3	15	CASSVGAGDPDTQYF
TRBV25-1	TRBJ2-7	13	CASSEAGGYEQYF
TRBV10-3	TRBJ2-2	15	CAISDLDREVGELFF
TRBV4-1	TRBJ2-7	21	CASSQGRHFRDRETRGYEQYF
TRBV19	TRBJ1-1	15	CASIPGGGLNTEAFF